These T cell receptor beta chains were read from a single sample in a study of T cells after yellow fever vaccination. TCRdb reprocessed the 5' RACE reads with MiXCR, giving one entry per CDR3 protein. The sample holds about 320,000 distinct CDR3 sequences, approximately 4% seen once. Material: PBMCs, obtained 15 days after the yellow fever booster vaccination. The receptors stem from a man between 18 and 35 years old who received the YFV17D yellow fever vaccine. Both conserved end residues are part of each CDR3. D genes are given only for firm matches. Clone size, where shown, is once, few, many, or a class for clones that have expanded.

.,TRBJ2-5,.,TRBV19,TGTGCCAGTAGTGTACAGGGAGGTGAGACCCAGTACTTC,CASSVQGGETQYF
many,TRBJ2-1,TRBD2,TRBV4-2,TGTGCCAGCAGCCAAGAGACTAGCGGGGGTCTACTTGAGCAGTTCTTC,CASSQETSGGLLEQFF
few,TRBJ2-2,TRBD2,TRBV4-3,TGCGCCAGCAGCCAGGTCCGATGGGTAGCGGGGGTCGCGAACACCGGGGAGCTGTTTTTT,CASSQVRWVAGVANTGELFF
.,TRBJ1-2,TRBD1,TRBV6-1,TGTGCCAGCAGTGGACAGGGGGTAAACTATGGCTACACCTTC,CASSGQGVNYGYTF
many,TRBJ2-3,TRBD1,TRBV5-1,TGCGCCAGCAGCTCCTCCGGGACAGGCACAGATACGCAGTATTTT,CASSSSGTGTDTQYF
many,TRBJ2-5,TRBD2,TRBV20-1,TGCAGTGCTAGCCCCACTAGCGGGGGGAACCTCCAAGAGACCCAGTACTTC,CSASPTSGGNLQETQYF
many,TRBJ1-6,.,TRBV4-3,TGCGCCAGCAGCCAAGATCCAGGGAACAGGGCTGGCATCGCGGCCAATTCACCCCTCCACTTT,CASSQDPGNRAGIAANSPLHF
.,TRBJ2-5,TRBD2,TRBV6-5,TGTGCCAGCACCAGACTAGCGGGGCACAATCCGCAAGAGACCCAGTACTTC,CASTRLAGHNPQETQYF
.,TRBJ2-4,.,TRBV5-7,TGTGCCAGCAGCTCCGGAAATTGGGCCATCGGGGCCAAAAACATTCAGTACTTC,CASSSGNWAIGAKNIQYF
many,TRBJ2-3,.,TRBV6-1,TGTGCCAGCAGTGTGGGATTCACAGATACGCAGTATTTT,CASSVGFTDTQYF
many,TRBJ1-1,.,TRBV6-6,TGTGCCAGCAGTGTAGACAGTGAAGCTTTCTTT,CASSVDSEAFF
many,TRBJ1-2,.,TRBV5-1,TGCGCCAGCAGCTCCGGGACCCTAGGTGGCTACACCTTC,CASSSGTLGGYTF
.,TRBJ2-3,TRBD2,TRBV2,TGTGCCAGCAGTGCTCCTAGCGGGGGGCGGGCAGATACGCAGTATTTT,CASSAPSGGRADTQYF
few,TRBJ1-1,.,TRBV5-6,TGTGCCAGCAGCTTGTCCAGTTCCGCTGAAGCTTTCTTT,CASSLSSSAEAFF
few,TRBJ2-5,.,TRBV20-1,TGCAGTGCTAGGGGGGGAGAGACCCAGTACTTC,CSARGGETQYF
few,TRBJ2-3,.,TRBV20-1,TGCAGTGCTAGAGTCCCCGGGACCACAGATACGCAGTATTTT,CSARVPGTTDTQYF
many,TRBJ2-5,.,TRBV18,TGTGCCAGCTCACCAAGTTCAGGGACCACGGAGACCCAGTACTTC,CASSPSSGTTETQYF
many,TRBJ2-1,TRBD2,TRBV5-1,TGCGCCAGCGCAATGGGGGGGAACAATGAGCAGTTCTTC,CASAMGGNNEQFF
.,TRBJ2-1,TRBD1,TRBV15,TGTGCCACCAGCAGAGATCCACAGGGGGCAGGGGATGAGCAGTTCTTC,CATSRDPQGAGDEQFF
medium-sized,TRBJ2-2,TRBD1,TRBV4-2,TGTGCCAGCAGCCAAGGACAGGGGGACACCGGGGAGCTGTTTTTT,CASSQGQGDTGELFF
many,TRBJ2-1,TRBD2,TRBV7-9,TGTGCCAGCAGCCCCCCCGGGGGGGCCACCTACAATGAGCAGTTCTTC,CASSPPGGATYNEQFF
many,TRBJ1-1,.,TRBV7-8,TGTGCCAGCAGACCCATTCGGACAGCAAACACTGAAGCTTTCTTT,CASRPIRTANTEAFF
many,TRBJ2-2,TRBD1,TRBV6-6,TGTGCCAGCAGTAGGGACAGGGCTAACACCGGGGAGCTGTTTTTT,CASSRDRANTGELFF
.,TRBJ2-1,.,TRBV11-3,TGTGCCAGCAGCTACGATTACAATGAGCAGTTCTTC,CASSYDYNEQFF
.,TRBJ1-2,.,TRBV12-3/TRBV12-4,TGTGCCAGCAGATCTACGGGGGGCTACACCTTC,CASRSTGGYTF
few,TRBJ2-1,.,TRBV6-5,TGTGCCAGCAGTAACCCCCCCTGGGAGGACCACAATGAGCAGTTCTTC,CASSNPPWEDHNEQFF
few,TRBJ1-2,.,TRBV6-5,TGTGCCAGCAGTTACTCGTGGACATTAGCTAACTATGGCTACACCTTC,CASSYSWTLANYGYTF
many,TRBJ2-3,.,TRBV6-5,TGTGCCAGCAGTTACTCTTCCGGAGTGCATACGCAGTATTTT,CASSYSSGVHTQYF
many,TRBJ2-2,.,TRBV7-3,TGTGCCAGCAGCTTACCCTCAAAGACCGGGGAGCTGTTTTTT,CASSLPSKTGELFF
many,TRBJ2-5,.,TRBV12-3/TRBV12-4,TGTGCCAGCAGTTTCCGTCGGCAGGGGGGGGGGACCCAGTACTTC,CASSFRRQGGGTQYF
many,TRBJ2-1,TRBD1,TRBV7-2,TGTGCCAGCAGCTTTGGACAGGGGGCGCGATGGCAGTTCTTC,CASSFGQGARWQFF
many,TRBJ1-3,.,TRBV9,TGTGCCAGCAGCGTAGATTGGGGAAACACCATATATTTT,CASSVDWGNTIYF
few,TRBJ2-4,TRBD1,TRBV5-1,TGCGCCAGCAGCTTGGGGGGGACAGGGTCGGACATTCAGTACTTC,CASSLGGTGSDIQYF
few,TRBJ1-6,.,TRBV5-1,TGCGCCAGCAGCTTGGGGACAGAAAGCTCCTATAATTCACCCCTCCACTTT,CASSLGTESSYNSPLHF
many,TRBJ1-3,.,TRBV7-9,TGTGCCAGCAGCTCTTCTAGAAACACCATATATTTT,CASSSSRNTIYF
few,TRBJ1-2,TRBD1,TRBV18,TGTGCCAGCTCTACGGAGGGGGCTGCGGGCTACACCTTC,CASSTEGAAGYTF
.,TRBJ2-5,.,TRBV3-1,TGTGCCAGCAGCCAAGATCACGTGGGGACCCAGTACTTC,CASSQDHVGTQYF
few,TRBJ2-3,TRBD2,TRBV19,TGTGCCAGTGCCCCTAGCGGGGGCCTCGCGGATACGCAGTATTTT,CASAPSGGLADTQYF
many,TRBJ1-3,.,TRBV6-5,TGTGCCAGCAGTCGGACGGCCTCTGGAAACACCATATATTTT,CASSRTASGNTIYF
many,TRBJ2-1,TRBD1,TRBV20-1,TGCAGTGCTAGAGTAGGGGGCCCAAGCTCCTACAATGAGCAGTTCTTC,CSARVGGPSSYNEQFF
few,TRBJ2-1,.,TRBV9,TGTGCCAGCAGCGTAGGCCCCGGTCGTAAGGTTGTGATGGATGAGCAGTTCTTC,CASSVGPGRKVVMDEQFF
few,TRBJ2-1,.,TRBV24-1,TGTGCCACCAGTGATGGGGGGCGGGGGCCTAGTGAGCAGTTCTTC,CATSDGGRGPSEQFF
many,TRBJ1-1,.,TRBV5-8,TGTGCCAGCAGCTCGGACGGATTCACTGAAGCTTTCTTT,CASSSDGFTEAFF
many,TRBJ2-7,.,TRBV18,TGTGCCAGCTCCCCGACTGCCCAGTACGAGCAGTACTTC,CASSPTAQYEQYF
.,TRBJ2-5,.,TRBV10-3,TGTGCCATCAGTGCGGGAAATGCGGAGACCCAGTACTTC,CAISAGNAETQYF
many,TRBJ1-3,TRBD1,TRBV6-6,TGTGCCAGCACCCGGGACAGCTCTGGAAACACCATATATTTT,CASTRDSSGNTIYF
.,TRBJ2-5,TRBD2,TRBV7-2,TGTGCCAGCAGCTCATTCGTTAGCGGGGGGGAGACCCAGTACTTC,CASSSFVSGGETQYF
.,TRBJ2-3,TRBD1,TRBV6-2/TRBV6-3,TGTGCCAGCAGTTATTCGGGACAGGGACCGACTACCAACACAGATACGCAGTATTTT,CASSYSGQGPTTNTDTQYF
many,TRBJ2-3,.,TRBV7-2,TGTGCCAGCAGCTTAAGGAGCCGGGCCTTCACAGATACGCAGTATTTT,CASSLRSRAFTDTQYF
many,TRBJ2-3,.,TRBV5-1,TGCGCCAGCAGCTTGATAAGCACAGATACGCAGTATTTT,CASSLISTDTQYF
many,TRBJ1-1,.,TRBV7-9,TGTGCCAGCAGCTTAGAGTGGACACCAGAAGCTTTCTTT,CASSLEWTPEAFF
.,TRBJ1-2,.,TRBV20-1,TGCAGTGCTAGGCACCCACAGGTGGCAGAGGGCTACACCTTC,CSARHPQVAEGYTF
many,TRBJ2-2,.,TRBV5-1,TGCGCCAGCAGCTTGGAATGGGGGGAGCTGTTTTTT,CASSLEWGELFF
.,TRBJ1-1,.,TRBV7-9,TGTGCCAGCAGTGGCTTAGGTGAAGCTTTCTTT,CASSGLGEAFF
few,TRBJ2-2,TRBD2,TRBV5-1,TGCGCCAGCAGCTTGGGTCCCCGGGAGGCTTACCTCACCGGGGAGCTGTTTTTT,CASSLGPREAYLTGELFF
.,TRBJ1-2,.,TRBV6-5,TGTGCCAGCAGCCCGGGGAGTCCGTACTATGGCTACACCTTC,CASSPGSPYYGYTF